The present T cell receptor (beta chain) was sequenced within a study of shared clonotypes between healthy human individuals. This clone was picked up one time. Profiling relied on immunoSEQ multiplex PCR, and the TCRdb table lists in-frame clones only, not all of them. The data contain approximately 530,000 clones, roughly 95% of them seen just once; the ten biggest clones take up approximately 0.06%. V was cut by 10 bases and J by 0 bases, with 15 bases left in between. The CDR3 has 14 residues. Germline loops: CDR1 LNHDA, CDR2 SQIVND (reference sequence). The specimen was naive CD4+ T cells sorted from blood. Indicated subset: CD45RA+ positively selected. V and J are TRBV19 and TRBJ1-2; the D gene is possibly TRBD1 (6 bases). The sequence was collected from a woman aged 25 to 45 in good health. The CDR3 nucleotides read TGTGCCACCAGTCGGACAGCAACTAACTATGGCTACACCTTC. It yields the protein CATSRTATNYGYTF.